This T cell receptor (beta chain) was found in a study of blood T cells in healthy people across ages. This clonotype appeared a few times. In germline, CDR1 is MRHNA, CDR2 SNTAGT. Germline trimming cut 2 bases from V and 6 bases from J; bases unmatched to any gene: 1. The CDR3 has 12 amino acids. A second PCR, run for about 6 to 11 cycles, used a sample-barcoded 5' primer plus a J-beta primer mix. TCRdb used MiXCR to reprocess the 5' RACE reads, holding one entry per CDR3 protein. There are 1.2 million to 1.5 million distinct CDR3 sequences in the sample; 35% to 45% occur only once, and 7% to 9% lies in the top ten.

The chain links TRBV6-4 to TRBJ2-7; the match to TRBD1 covers 7 bases. Sample: blood. The TCR comes from a woman between 18 and 29 years old in good health. Here the CDR3 reads CASSDRGLEQYF. The DNA of the CDR3 is TGTGCCAGCAGTGACAGGGGGCTCGAGCAGTACTTC.